Listed below are T cell receptor beta chains from one sample, sequenced in a study of cytomegalovirus exposure and HLA in healthy donors. Only in-frame clones appear in the TCRdb table, and some are missing; sequencing was by immunoSEQ multiplex PCR. The repertoire holds about 98,000 clones, around 80% seen once, with 16% in the top ten. What was sequenced was PBMCs. These receptors all stem from a man in his fifties or sixties in good health and CMV-seropositive. The CDR3 runs from the conserved cysteine through the conserved F or W. The D gene is left open where the match is weak. Clone sizes are given selectively: once, few, many, or a class where the clone is expanded.

d_call | j_call | v_call | clone_size | cdr3_nt | cdr3_aa
TRBD1 | TRBJ2-7 | TRBV19 | once | TGTGCCAGTAGATCCGGGACAGGGGAGTCCTACGAGCAGTACTTC | CASRSGTGESYEQYF
TRBD2 | TRBJ2-1 | TRBV7-2 | . | TGTGCCAGCAGCCTCGCCGGGACTAGCTACCCTGGGCATGAGCAGTTCTTC | CASSLAGTSYPGHEQFF
TRBD1 | TRBJ1-2 | TRBV5-4 | . | TGTGCCAGCAGCCAGGACAGGGCCTATGGCTACACCTTC | CASSQDRAYGYTF
. | TRBJ1-5 | TRBV30 | . | TGTGCCTGGAGTGGTGTGTATAGCAATCAGCCCCAGCATTTT | CAWSGVYSNQPQHF
. | TRBJ2-5 | TRBV28 | once | TGTGCCAGCAGTTCCCCAGGGTCCCCCCAAGAGACCCAGTACTTC | CASSSPGSPQETQYF
TRBD1 | TRBJ2-2 | TRBV4-1 | . | TGCGCCAGCTCCCAGGTAACAGGGGGTGACACCGGGGAGCTGTTTTTT | CASSQVTGGDTGELFF
. | TRBJ2-7 | TRBV6-5 | . | TGTGCCAGCAGTTACGGGTTGACAGGCCATGTCAACGAGCAGTACTTC | CASSYGLTGHVNEQYF
TRBD2 | TRBJ2-3 | TRBV5-1 | . | TGCGCCAGCAGCTTGGGGACTAGCCCCTCGTCCTCGCAGTATTTT | CASSLGTSPSSSQYF
TRBD1 | TRBJ1-2 | TRBV6-6 | . | TGTGCCAGCAGTCCCCCTCGGACAGGGTATGGCTACACCTTC | CASSPPRTGYGYTF
TRBD1 | TRBJ1-2 | TRBV5-4 | . | TGTGCCAGCAGGCCGGGACAGCCCTATGGCTACACCTTC | CASRPGQPYGYTF
TRBD1 | TRBJ2-1 | TRBV7-6 | . | TGTGCCAGCAGCGCAAATTATATGACAGGGAGCTTCTACAATGAGCAGTTCTTC | CASSANYMTGSFYNEQFF
TRBD2 | TRBJ2-3 | TRBV5-4 | . | TGTGCCAGCAGCCCTACGGGGGGGCAGACAGATACGCAGTATTTT | CASSPTGGQTDTQYF
. | TRBJ2-5 | TRBV6-1 | . | TGTGCCAGCAGTGAAGGGAGGGAGACCCAGTACTTC | CASSEGRETQYF
TRBD1 | TRBJ2-7 | TRBV9 | once | TGTGCCAGCAGCGGACAGGGCTACGAGCAGTACTTC | CASSGQGYEQYF
TRBD2 | TRBJ2-3 | TRBV4-1 | . | TGCGCCAGCAGCCAGACTAGCGGCACAGATACGCAGTATTTT | CASSQTSGTDTQYF
. | TRBJ1-2 | TRBV19 | . | TGTGCCAGTAGTATCCGGGGGGCTACTAACTATGGCTACACCTTC | CASSIRGATNYGYTF
. | TRBJ1-6 | TRBV7-6 | . | TGTGCCAGCAGCTTAGCCCCGACAGGTCCAAATTCACCCCTCCACTTT | CASSLAPTGPNSPLHF
. | TRBJ2-7 | TRBV2 | . | TGTGCCAGCAGCCCAGGGTACGAGCAGTACTTC | CASSPGYEQYF
TRBD1 | TRBJ2-7 | TRBV5-4 | . | TGTGCCAGCAGCTACGGGACAGCCCAGTACGAGCAGTACTTC | CASSYGTAQYEQYF
. | TRBJ2-5 | TRBV6-5 | few | TGTGCCAGCAGTTACTCCTCTGGGGCCGGTCAGGAGACCCAGTACTTC | CASSYSSGAGQETQYF
. | TRBJ1-6 | TRBV11-2 | . | TGTGCCAGCAGACAGCGGGGGTTTCTGGATTCACCCCTCCACTTT | CASRQRGFLDSPLHF
. | TRBJ1-5 | TRBV19 | few | TGTGCCAGTAGTATTTTTGCGGGCAATCAGCCCCAGCATTTT | CASSIFAGNQPQHF
. | TRBJ1-2 | TRBV9 | few | TGTGCCAGCAGCGTAGGCTTCAGGAACTATGGCTACACCTTC | CASSVGFRNYGYTF
TRBD1 | TRBJ2-5 | TRBV29-1 | few | TGCAGCGTAGACAGGGATGGGACCCAGTACTTC | CSVDRDGTQYF
. | TRBJ1-4 | TRBV21-1 | . | TGTGCCAGCCTGACAGGATGTCTTGTTACAACTAATGAAAAACTGTTTTTT | CASLTGCLVTTNEKLFF
. | TRBJ1-1 | TRBV5-1 | . | TGCGCCAGCAGCTTGGGGCGGGTCTGGACTGAAGCTTTCTTT | CASSLGRVWTEAFF
TRBD1 | TRBJ2-7 | TRBV9 | . | TGTGCCAGCAGCGTAGGGGGGACAGGGTCCGCCGAGCAGTACTTC | CASSVGGTGSAEQYF
TRBD2 | TRBJ2-1 | TRBV28 | . | TGTGCCAGCAGGGCGGGAGGGGGAGTCTCCTACAATGAGCAGTTCTTC | CASRAGGGVSYNEQFF
. | TRBJ1-2 | TRBV6-1 | once | TGTGCCAGCAGTGTCGGACAGTGGAGCTACACCTTC | CASSVGQWSYTF
TRBD1 | TRBJ1-3 | TRBV6-6 | . | TGTGCCAGCAGGACGGACAGGGACAGCTCTGGAAACACCATATATTTT | CASRTDRDSSGNTIYF
TRBD2 | TRBJ2-7 | TRBV5-1 | . | TGCGCCAGCAGCCGGGGGAGGGAAGGCACCTACGAGCAGTACTTC | CASSRGREGTYEQYF
TRBD1 | TRBJ2-4 | TRBV27 | . | TGTGCCAGCAGTCGGGGGACAGGGAGTTCTGCGGCCAAAAACATTCAGTACTTC | CASSRGTGSSAAKNIQYF